Below are 16 T cell receptor beta chains sequenced from a single sample in a study of cytomegalovirus exposure and HLA in healthy donors. The PCR ran on 60 Vbeta and 13 Jbeta primers. Profiled with immunoSEQ multiplex PCR; TCRdb holds only in-frame clones, not every one. Here the sample spans some 150,000 clones, 87% being singletons. Sequencing was done on a sample of PBMCs. The receptors come from a woman aged 30 to 39 in good health and CMV-seronegative.

The chain has TRBV14 and TRBJ2-7, with a possible D match to TRBD1 (6 bases). V lost 1 base and J lost 7, with 11 bases in between. Germline V CDR1 and CDR2: SGHDN, FVKESK. The length of the CDR3 is 13 residues. CDR3 loop: CASSQGLQGEQYF. As DNA, the CDR3 is TGTGCCAGCAGCCAAGGATTACAGGGAGAGCAGTACTTC.

The table lists this clone with a count of one. The chain is built from TRBV9 and TRBJ2-7; no clear D. Germline loops: CDR1 SGDLS, CDR2 YYNGEE. The V gene lost 0 bases and the J gene lost 7 bases, with 11 bases spanning the gap. This CDR3 is built from 13 residues. CDR3 DNA: TGTGCCAGCAGCGTAGTAGCTTTAAGTGAGCAGTACTTC. Translation: CASSVVALSEQYF.

In its sample, this clone was seen once. The chain links TRBV6-5 to TRBJ1-2; no definite D call. Germline CDR1 MNHEY, CDR2 SVGAGI. The CDR3 is 13 residues long. V was clipped by 6 bases and J by 4 bases, with 12 bases between them. The CDR3 nucleotides read TGTGCCAGCAGGAGAGGCAGACCCTATGGCTACACCTTC. Protein sequence: CASRRGRPYGYTF.

The chain links TRBV19 to TRBJ2-1; TRBD2 aligns across 9 bases. This CDR3 is 16 amino acids long. J lost 4 bases, V lost 2 bases, and 6 bases had no gene match. CDR1 is LNHDA, CDR2 SQIVND, per germline (reference sequence). The CDR3 sequence is CASSIMRAGGYNEQFF. The DNA for the CDR3 is TGTGCCAGTAGTATAATGCGAGCGGGGGGATACAATGAGCAGTTCTTC.

The chain links TRBV7-2 to TRBJ2-7; 8 nucleotides match TRBD1. The germline V gene has CDR1 SGHTA and CDR2 FQGNSA. CDR3 length equals 16 residues. Trimming at V came to 1 base and at J to 3 bases, leaving 8 bases not matched to a gene. The CDR3 loop is CASSLDHGRGRYEQYF. The CDR3 DNA follows: TGTGCCAGCAGCTTAGACCACGGCAGGGGGCGCTACGAGCAGTACTTC.

The chain joins TRBV28 to TRBJ1-5; D gene uncertain. V lost 7 bases and J 8 bases, leaving 12 bases between the germline ends. The CDR3 has 12 residues. The germline CDR1 and CDR2 sequences are MDHEN and SYDVKM. This chain's CDR3 is CASMPRGEPQHF. The CDR3 DNA follows: TGTGCCAGCATGCCTCGGGGAGAGCCCCAGCATTTT. The whole variable domain, filled in from reference TRBV28 and TRBJ1-5, reads DVKVTQSSRYLVKRTGEKVFLECVQDMDHENMFWYRQDPGLGLRLIYFSYDVKMKEKGDIPEGYSVSREKKERFSLILESASTNQTSMYLCASMPRGEPQHFGDGTRLSIL.

The chain joins TRBV19 to TRBJ1-5; D is unresolved. CDR1 and CDR2 from the germline V gene are LNHDA and SQIVND (reference sequence). V gave up 5 bases and J gave up 4 bases, with 12 bases separating them. The CDR3 runs 14 residues. The CDR3 bases are TGTGCCAGTAGTCCTCAGAGGGCGAATCAGCCCCAGCATTTT. Its protein product is CASSPQRANQPQHF.

The chain has TRBV19 and TRBJ1-1; tentatively, D is TRBD1 (5 bases). The length of the CDR3 is 14 residues. CDR1 LNHDA and CDR2 SQIVND come from the germline V gene (reference sequence). Trimming removed 7 bases from V and 6 bases from J, with 18 bases in between. CDR3 bases: TGTGCCAGTACGGGTCCGGGACTTAGGGCTGAAGCTTTCTTT. It encodes CASTGPGLRAEAFF.

The chain carries TRBV29-1 and TRBJ2-5, with D possibly matching TRBD1 (6 bases). V lost 6 bases to trimming and J lost 8 bases, with 13 bases between them. The CDR3 contains 11 residues. CDR1 and CDR2 from the germline V gene are SQVTM and ANQGSEA. In DNA, the CDR3 is TGCAGCGTCGACAGACAGGAAACCCAGTACTTC. Translation: CSVDRQETQYF.

V gene TRBV2 combines with J gene TRBJ1-4, with D unresolved. This CDR3 has 17 amino acids. V lost 6 bases, J lost 7 bases, and 24 bases lay in between. CDR1 is SNHLY, CDR2 FYNNEI, per germline. The CDR3 here is CASRTDEGGLWREKLFF. The CDR3 nucleotides are TGTGCCAGCAGGACTGACGAGGGTGGTCTTTGGCGTGAAAAACTGTTTTTT.

For the CDR3, the DNA is TGTGCCAGCAGCAAAGGTCAGGACAGGGGAAGTAGTCATGAGCAGTTCTTC. Translating it yields CASSKGQDRGSSHEQFF. V and J are TRBV21-1 and TRBJ2-1; the tabulated D call, TRBD1, remains unverified against the DNA. TRBV21-1 is a known pseudogene. CDR3 length: 17 amino acids.

The table lists this clone with a count of one. The CDR3 DNA is TGTGCCAGTAGTATCCCAGGGGTTGGCTACACCTTC. It encodes CASSIPGVGYTF. The rearrangement links TRBV19 to TRBJ1-2; TRBD1 might be the D (6 bases). Germline lookup yields CDR1 LNHDA and CDR2 SQIVND (reference sequence). The length of the CDR3 is 12 residues. The V gene lost 3 bases and the J gene lost 7 bases, with 9 bases spanning the gap.

This clone was detected only a few times. This chain connects TRBV6-1 to TRBJ1-5; D is possibly TRBD1 (5 bases). V lost 1 base to trimming and J lost 3 bases, with 13 bases between them. CDR3 size: 16 residues. CDR1 is MNHNS, CDR2 SASEGT, per germline. The CDR3: CASSEVRGRPNQPQHF. The CDR3 region has the DNA TGTGCCAGCAGTGAAGTGCGGGGCAGGCCCAATCAGCCCCAGCATTTT.

The chain couples TRBV5-1 to TRBJ2-2; 7 bases are shared with TRBD2. Germline V gives CDR1 SGHRS, CDR2 YFSETQ. This CDR3 comprises 17 residues. V dropped 5 bases and J dropped 4; count of bases not matched to a gene: 14. The DNA for the CDR3 is TGCGCCAGCAGGAGGGCCCCGCGGGAGTGGGGCACCGGGGAGCTGTTTTTT. Its protein is CASRRAPREWGTGELFF.

J is TRBJ1-5 and V is TRBV27; weak D call: TRBD1 (5 bases). CDR1 MNHEY and CDR2 SMNVEV come from the germline V gene (reference sequence). Trimming pared 5 bases from V and 7 bases from J, leaving 12 bases between. This CDR3 has 13 residues. The CDR3 DNA reads as TGTGCCAGCAGTCCAGGACAAGACCAGCCCCAGCATTTT. This translates into CASSPGQDQPQHF.

This clone was counted only a few times. CDR3: CASSPKVEEKLFF. DNA for the CDR3: TGTGCCAGCTCCCCAAAGGTGGAGGAAAAACTGTTTTTT. This rearrangement joins TRBV18 to TRBJ1-4, with D unclear. Per germline, CDR1 KGHSH and CDR2 LQKENI. The CDR3 runs to 13 residues. Trimming removed 6 bases at V and 8 bases at J, with 13 bases between. Supplemented by reference TRBV18 and TRBJ1-4, the full variable domain reads NAGVMQNPRHLVRRRGQEARLRCSPMKGHSHVYWYRQLPEEGLKFMVYLQKENIIDESGMPKERFSAEFPKEGPSILRIQQVVRGDSAAYFCASSPKVEEKLFFGSGTQLSVL.